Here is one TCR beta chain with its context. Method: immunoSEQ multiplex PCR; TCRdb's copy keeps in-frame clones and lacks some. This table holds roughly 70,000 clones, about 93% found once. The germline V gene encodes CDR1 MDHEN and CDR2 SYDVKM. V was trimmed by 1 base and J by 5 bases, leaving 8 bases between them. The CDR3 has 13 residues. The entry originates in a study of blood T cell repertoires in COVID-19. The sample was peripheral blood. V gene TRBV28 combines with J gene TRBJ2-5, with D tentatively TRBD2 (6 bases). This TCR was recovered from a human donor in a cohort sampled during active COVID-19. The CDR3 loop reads CASSLSGRETQYF. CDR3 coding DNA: TGTGCCAGCAGTTTATCAGGGAGGGAGACCCAGTACTTC.